This T cell receptor (beta chain) was sequenced during a study of cytomegalovirus exposure and HLA in healthy donors. Study conclusions and caveats: In an earlier analysis, in approximately 630 donors, most V segments appeared productive either ~87% or ~30% of the time.

Germline V gene data show CDR1 as SEHNR and CDR2 as FQNEAQ (reference sequence). This CDR3 is 17 amino acids long. PCR was performed using 60 Vbeta and 13 Jbeta primers. Using immunoSEQ multiplex PCR, the repertoire was profiled, and TCRdb retains in-frame clones only, with some absent. This table has about 140,000 clones, roughly four fifths appearing once. This clone was detected a few times. Its antigen is not known. A read error may produce the germline difference seen at one junction end. The receptor was derived from a human donor in good health. The rearrangement links TRBV7-9 to TRBJ2-3, with D tentatively TRBD2 (6 bases). The sample was PBMCs. This CDR3 reads CSSSLPVGAGRTDTQYF. CDR3 sequence (DNA): TGTTCCAGCAGCTTACCTGTAGGGGCGGGGCGCACAGATACGCAGTATTTT.